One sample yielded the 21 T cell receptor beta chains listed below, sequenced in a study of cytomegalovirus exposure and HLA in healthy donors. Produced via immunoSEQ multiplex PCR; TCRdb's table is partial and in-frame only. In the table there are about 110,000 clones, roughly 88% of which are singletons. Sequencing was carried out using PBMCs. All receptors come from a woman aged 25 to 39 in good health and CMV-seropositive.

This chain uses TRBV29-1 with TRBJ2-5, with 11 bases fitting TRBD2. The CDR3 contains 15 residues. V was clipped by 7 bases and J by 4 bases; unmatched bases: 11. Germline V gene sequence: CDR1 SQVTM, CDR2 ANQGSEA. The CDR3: CSACLAGGSRETQYF. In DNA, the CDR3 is TGCAGCGCCTGCCTAGCGGGGGGTTCGCGAGAGACCCAGTACTTC.

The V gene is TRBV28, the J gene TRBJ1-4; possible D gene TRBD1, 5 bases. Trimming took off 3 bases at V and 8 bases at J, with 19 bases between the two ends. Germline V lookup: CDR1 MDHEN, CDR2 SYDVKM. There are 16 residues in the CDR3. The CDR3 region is CASSFGGLGEVEKLFF. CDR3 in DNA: TGTGCCAGCAGTTTTGGAGGTTTAGGGGAGGTCGAAAAACTGTTTTTT.

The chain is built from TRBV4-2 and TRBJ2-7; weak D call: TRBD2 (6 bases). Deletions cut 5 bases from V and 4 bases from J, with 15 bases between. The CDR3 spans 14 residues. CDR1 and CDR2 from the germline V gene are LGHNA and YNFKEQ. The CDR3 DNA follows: TGTGCCAGCAGCGCCCGGGACTCCTCTTACGAGCAGTACTTC. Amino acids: CASSARDSSYEQYF.

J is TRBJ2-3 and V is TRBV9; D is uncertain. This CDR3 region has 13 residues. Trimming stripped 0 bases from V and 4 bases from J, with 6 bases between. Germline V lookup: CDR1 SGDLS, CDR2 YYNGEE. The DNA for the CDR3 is TGTGCCAGCAGCGTAGGTGCGGCAGATACGCAGTATTTT. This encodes CASSVGAADTQYF.

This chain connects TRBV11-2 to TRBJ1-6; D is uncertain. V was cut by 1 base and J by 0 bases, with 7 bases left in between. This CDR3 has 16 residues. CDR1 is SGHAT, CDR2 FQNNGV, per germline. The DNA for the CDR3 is TGTGCCAGCAGCTTAGCCCGGAGCTCCTATAATTCACCCCTCCACTTT. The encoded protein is CASSLARSSYNSPLHF.

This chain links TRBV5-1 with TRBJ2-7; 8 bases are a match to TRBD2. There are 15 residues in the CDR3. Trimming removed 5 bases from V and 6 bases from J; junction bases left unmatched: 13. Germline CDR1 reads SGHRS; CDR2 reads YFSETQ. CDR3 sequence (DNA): TGCGCCAGCAGTCAGGTTGTCGGACTAGCTCCCGAGCAGTACTTC. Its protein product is CASSQVVGLAPEQYF.

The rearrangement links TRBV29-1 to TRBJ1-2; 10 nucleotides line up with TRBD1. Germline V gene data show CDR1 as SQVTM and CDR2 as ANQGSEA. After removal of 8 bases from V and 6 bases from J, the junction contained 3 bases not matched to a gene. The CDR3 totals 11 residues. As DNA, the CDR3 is TGCAGCTACGGACAGGGGGATGGCTACACCTTC. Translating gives CSYGQGDGYTF.

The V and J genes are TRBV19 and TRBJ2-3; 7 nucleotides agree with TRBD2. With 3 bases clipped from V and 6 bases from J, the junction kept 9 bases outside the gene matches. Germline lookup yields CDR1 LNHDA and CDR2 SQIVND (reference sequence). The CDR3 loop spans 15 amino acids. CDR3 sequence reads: CASSISGGGWDTQYF. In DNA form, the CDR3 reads TGTGCCAGTAGTATTTCGGGAGGAGGATGGGATACGCAGTATTTT. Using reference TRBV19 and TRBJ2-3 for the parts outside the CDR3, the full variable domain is DGGITQSPKYLFRKEGQNVTLSCEQNLNHDAMYWYRQDPGQGLRLIYYSQIVNDFQKGDIAEGYSVSREKKESFPLTVTSAQKNPTAFYLCASSISGGGWDTQYFGPGTRLTVL.

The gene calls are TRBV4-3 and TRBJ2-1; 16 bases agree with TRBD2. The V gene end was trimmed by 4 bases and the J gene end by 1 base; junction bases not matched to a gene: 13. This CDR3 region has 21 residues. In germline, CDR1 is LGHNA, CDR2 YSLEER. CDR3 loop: CASSRGTSGRGLSASYNEQFF. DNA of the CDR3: TGCGCCAGCAGCCGCGGGACTAGCGGGAGGGGTTTGTCTGCGTCCTACAATGAGCAGTTCTTC.

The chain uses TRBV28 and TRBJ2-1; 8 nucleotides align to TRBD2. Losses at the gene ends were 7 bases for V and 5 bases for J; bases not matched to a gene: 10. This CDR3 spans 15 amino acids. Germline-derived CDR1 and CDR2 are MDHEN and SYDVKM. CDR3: CASTLFGTRNNEQFF. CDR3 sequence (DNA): TGTGCCAGCACCCTTTTTGGGACTAGAAACAATGAGCAGTTCTTC. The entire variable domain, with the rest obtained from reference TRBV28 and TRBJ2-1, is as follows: DVKVTQSSRYLVKRTGEKVFLECVQDMDHENMFWYRQDPGLGLRLIYFSYDVKMKEKGDIPEGYSVSREKKERFSLILESASTNQTSMYLCASTLFGTRNNEQFFGPGTRLTVL.

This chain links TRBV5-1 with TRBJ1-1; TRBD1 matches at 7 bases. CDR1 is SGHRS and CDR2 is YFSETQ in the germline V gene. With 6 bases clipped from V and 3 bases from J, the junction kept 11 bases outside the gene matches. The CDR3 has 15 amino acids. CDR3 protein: CASKDVAGGDTEAFF. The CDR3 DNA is TGCGCCAGCAAAGATGTGGCAGGGGGTGACACTGAAGCTTTCTTT.

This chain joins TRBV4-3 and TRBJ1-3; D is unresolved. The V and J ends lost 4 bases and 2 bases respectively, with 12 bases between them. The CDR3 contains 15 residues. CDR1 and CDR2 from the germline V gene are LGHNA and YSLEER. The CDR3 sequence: CASSRGSLAGNTIYF. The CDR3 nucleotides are TGCGCCAGCAGCCGCGGGTCCCTGGCTGGAAACACCATATATTTT.

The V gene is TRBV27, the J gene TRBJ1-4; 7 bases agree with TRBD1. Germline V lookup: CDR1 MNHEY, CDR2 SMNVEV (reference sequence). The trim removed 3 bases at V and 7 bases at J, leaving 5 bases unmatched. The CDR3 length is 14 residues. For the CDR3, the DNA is TGTGCCAGCAGTTTTAGGGGGCGAGGTGAAAAACTGTTTTTT. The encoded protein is CASSFRGRGEKLFF.

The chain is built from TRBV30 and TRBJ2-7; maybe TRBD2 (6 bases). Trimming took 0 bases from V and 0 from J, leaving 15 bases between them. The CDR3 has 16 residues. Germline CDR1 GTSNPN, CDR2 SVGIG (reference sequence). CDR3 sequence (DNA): TGTGCCTGGAGTGTATCGCGGGGCGGGGTCTCCTACGAGCAGTACTTC. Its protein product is CAWSVSRGGVSYEQYF.

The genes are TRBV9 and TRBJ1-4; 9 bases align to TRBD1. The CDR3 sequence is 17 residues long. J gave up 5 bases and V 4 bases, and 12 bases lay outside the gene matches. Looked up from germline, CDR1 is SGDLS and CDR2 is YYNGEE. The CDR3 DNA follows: TGTGCCAGCAGCCTATCACCAGGACAGGGGTTGAATGAAAAACTGTTTTTT. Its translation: CASSLSPGQGLNEKLFF.

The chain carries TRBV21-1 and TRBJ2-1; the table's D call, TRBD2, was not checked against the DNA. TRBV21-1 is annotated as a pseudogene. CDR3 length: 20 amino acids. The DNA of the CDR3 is TGTGCCAGCAGCAAAGGAGAGGGACTAGCGGGGGGCCGACCCGACTATGAGCAGTTCTTC. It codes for CASSKGEGLAGGRPDYEQFF.

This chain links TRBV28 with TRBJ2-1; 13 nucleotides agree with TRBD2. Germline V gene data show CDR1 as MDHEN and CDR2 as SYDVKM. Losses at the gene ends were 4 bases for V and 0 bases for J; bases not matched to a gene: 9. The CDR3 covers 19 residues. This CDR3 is CASSSIRTSGGSSYNEQFF. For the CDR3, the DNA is TGTGCCAGCAGTTCCATCAGGACTAGCGGGGGTAGCTCCTACAATGAGCAGTTCTTC.

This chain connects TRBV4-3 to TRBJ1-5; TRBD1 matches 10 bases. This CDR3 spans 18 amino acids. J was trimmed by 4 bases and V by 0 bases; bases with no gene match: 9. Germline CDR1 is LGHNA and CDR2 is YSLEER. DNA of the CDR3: TGCGCCAGCAGCCAAGAGCTATCGGGACAGGGGTTTAATCAGCCCCAGCATTTT. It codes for CASSQELSGQGFNQPQHF.

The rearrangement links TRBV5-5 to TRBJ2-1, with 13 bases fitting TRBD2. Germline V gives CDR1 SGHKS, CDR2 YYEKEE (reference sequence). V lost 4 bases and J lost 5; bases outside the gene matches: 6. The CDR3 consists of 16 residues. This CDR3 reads CASSGGLAGIHNEQFF. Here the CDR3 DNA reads TGTGCCAGCAGCGGGGGACTAGCGGGGATACACAATGAGCAGTTCTTC.

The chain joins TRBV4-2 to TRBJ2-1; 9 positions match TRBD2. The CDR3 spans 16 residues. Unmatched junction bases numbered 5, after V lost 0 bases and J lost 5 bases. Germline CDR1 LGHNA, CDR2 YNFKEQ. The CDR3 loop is CASSQESGGRDNEQFF. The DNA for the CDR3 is TGTGCCAGCAGCCAAGAGAGCGGGGGGCGGGACAATGAGCAGTTCTTC.

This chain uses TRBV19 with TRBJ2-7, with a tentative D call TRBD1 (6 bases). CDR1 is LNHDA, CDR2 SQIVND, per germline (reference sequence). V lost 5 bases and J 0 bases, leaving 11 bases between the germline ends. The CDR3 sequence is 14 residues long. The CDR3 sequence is CASSVRGRSYEQYF. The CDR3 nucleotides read TGTGCCAGTAGTGTCAGGGGTCGCTCCTACGAGCAGTACTTC. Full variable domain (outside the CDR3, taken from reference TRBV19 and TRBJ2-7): DGGITQSPKYLFRKEGQNVTLSCEQNLNHDAMYWYRQDPGQGLRLIYYSQIVNDFQKGDIAEGYSVSREKKESFPLTVTSAQKNPTAFYLCASSVRGRSYEQYFGPGTRLTVT.